This TCR beta chain was found in a study of Ad26.COV2.S vaccination and SARS-CoV-2 variants. Overall study: Of the COV1001 trial arms, the Ad26.COV2.S arm included the donor. Intramuscular Ad26.COV2.S doses were given once or twice, 56 days apart. General study findings and limits: Measurement of non-spike TCR breadth gave similar results in vaccine and placebo recipients.

The germline V gene encodes CDR1 LGHNT and CDR2 FRNRAP. This CDR3 contains 17 residues. V gave up 0 bases and J gave up 8 bases; unmatched junction bases: 10. A note on this clone: The antigen is not known.

Treatment in this sample: some 19 received Ad26.COV2.S at low or high dose, single or two shots; several received placebo; per-sample allocation not given. Sampling took place 63 days after the first vaccine or placebo injection. The donor's status was that of an adult aged 18-55 years in Boston. Generated by immunoSEQ multiplex PCR, the TCRdb table keeps only in-frame clones and is missing some. Of hundreds of thousands of clones listed, roughly 90% are singletons. The J gene is TRBJ2-1, the V gene TRBV12-5; TRBD1 agrees at 10 bases. The sequence was collected from a person between 18 and 65 years old who received the Ad26.COV2.S COVID-19 vaccine or a placebo. The sequenced sample was peripheral blood, obtained in a trial of Ad26.COV2.S vaccine versus placebo. CDR3 sequence reads: CASGLVRGTGAQDEQFF. CDR3 DNA: TGTGCTAGTGGTTTGGTACGGGGGACAGGGGCCCAGGATGAGCAGTTCTTC.